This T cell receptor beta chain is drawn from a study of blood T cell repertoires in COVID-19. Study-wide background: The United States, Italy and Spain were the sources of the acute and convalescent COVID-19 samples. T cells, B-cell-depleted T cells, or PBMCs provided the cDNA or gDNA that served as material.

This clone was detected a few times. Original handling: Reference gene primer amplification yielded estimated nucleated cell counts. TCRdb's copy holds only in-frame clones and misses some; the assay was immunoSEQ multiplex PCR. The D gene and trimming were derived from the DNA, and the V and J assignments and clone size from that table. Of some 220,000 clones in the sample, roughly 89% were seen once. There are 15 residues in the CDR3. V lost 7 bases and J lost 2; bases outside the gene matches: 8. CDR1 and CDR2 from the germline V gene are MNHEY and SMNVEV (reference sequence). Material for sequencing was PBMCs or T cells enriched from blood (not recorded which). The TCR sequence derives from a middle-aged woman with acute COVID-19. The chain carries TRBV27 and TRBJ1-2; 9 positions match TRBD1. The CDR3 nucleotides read TGTGCCAGCACCAGACAGGGGGGGCTGAACTATGGCTACACCTTC. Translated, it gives CASTRQGGLNYGYTF.